What follows are 28 T cell receptor beta chains derived from one specimen sequenced in a study of tumor-infiltrating lymphocytes in primary liver carcinoma. The study co-extracted DNA and RNA from roughly 20-30 mg of unsorted bulk tissue. From 450 to 550 ng total RNA, TCR beta cDNA was generated with a primer in the constant region. The TCR beta library was amplified through three nested multiplex PCR rounds in a modified ARM-PCR procedure. For around 11 cycles apiece, the opening two PCR rounds ran with TRBV1-TRBV30 forward primers and a C-beta reverse primer. TCRdb re-called the multiplex PCR reads with MiXCR, one entry per CDR3 protein. This table holds roughly 120,000 distinct CDR3 sequences, less than 80% found once. Sequencing input: liver tumor tissue from sampling region 1. The subset denotes: tumor region T1, superior pole. The origin of the receptors is a woman aged 60-75 years with primary liver carcinoma and hepatitis B virus infection.

This clonotype is a singleton in its sample. The CDR3 end shows no conserved phenylalanine or tryptophan, and so a read error is likely. In nucleotides, the CDR3 is TGCAGCGTTGGGGGACAGATACCTCGGAATGAGCAGTTCCTC. It is translated as CSVGGQIPRNEQFL. This chain links TRBV29-1 with TRBJ2-1; 7 positions agree with TRBD1. This CDR3 has 14 amino acids. With 4 bases clipped from V and 7 bases from J, the junction kept 10 bases outside the gene matches. The germline V gene has CDR1 SQVTM and CDR2 ANQGSEA.

About this clonotype: One end of the junction fails to match germline, which may point to a read error. The chain is built from TRBV7-8 and TRBJ1-1, with D uncertain. CDR3 size: 16 residues. The V gene's germline CDR1 is SGHVS and CDR2 FQNEAQ. The CDR3: CASSFREPGLNTEAVF. The CDR3 coding sequence is TGTGCCAGCAGCTTCCGGGAGCCGGGGTTGAACACTGAAGCTGTCTTT.

A remark on this clonotype: The CDR3 does not close with the conserved phenylalanine or tryptophan, likely indicating a read error. The chain has TRBV12-3 or TRBV12-4 and TRBJ2-1; a weak D match, TRBD2 (5 bases). Trimming left V 4 bases short and J 10 bases short, with 17 bases between. CDR3 length: 14 amino acids. CDR3 bases: TGTGCCAGCAGTTCTAGTGGGAGTGTAAGGGAGCAGTTCTGC. This gives the protein CASSSSGSVREQFC.

The chain carries TRBV18 and TRBJ2-7; 9 bases match TRBD2. Germline CDR1 is KGHSH and CDR2 is LQKENI. The CDR3 is 18 amino acids. V lost 1 base, J lost 6 bases, and 16 bases stayed unmatched. DNA of the CDR3: TGTGCCAGCTCACCACTGGCTGTGTCGCCTAGCGGGGTCCGCGAGCAGTACTTC. Protein product: CASSPLAVSPSGVREQYF. The variable domain in full, completed from reference TRBV18 and TRBJ2-7, reads NAGVMQNPRHLVRRRGQEARLRCSPMKGHSHVYWYRQLPEEGLKFMVYLQKENIIDESGMPKERFSAEFPKEGPSILRIQQVVRGDSAAYFCASSPLAVSPSGVREQYFGPGTRLTVT.

Worth noting for this clonotype: This may stem from a read error, because a much larger clone lies one nucleotide away. This rearrangement joins TRBV12-3 or TRBV12-4 to TRBJ2-1, with D possibly being TRBD2 (6 bases). This CDR3 region has 13 residues. The CDR3 DNA reads TGTACCAGCAGTCACGGGGGAAGGAATGAGCAGTTCTTC. Translated, it gives CTSSHGGRNEQFF.

A note on this clonotype: This may come from a read error, since a much larger clone is one base off. Given the absence of the conserved phenylalanine or tryptophan at the CDR3 end, a read error is likely. This chain connects TRBV6-2 or TRBV6-3 to TRBJ1-2, with D perhaps TRBD1 (6 bases). This CDR3 has 13 residues. Germline-derived CDR1 and CDR2 are MNHEY and SVGEGT. Trimming took off 6 bases at V and 8 bases at J, with 16 bases between the two ends. The DNA for the CDR3 is TGTGCCAGCAGCATCGGCAGGGGTCGCGGCTACACCTCC. It codes for CASSIGRGRGYTS.

This clonotype was seen a few times. The chain uses TRBV7-9 and TRBJ2-6; D is unclear. The germline V gene has CDR1 SEHNR and CDR2 FQNEAQ (reference sequence). The CDR3 totals 16 residues. The V and J ends lost 1 base and 0 bases respectively, with 7 bases between them. CDR3 DNA: TGTGCCAGCAGCTTAGGGGAAGGCTCTGGGGCCAACGTCCTGACTTTC. Protein: CASSLGEGSGANVLTF.

Worth noting for this clonotype: The junction and the germline gene differ at one end; a read error may be behind it. The chain couples TRBV6-4 to TRBJ2-3; 7 nucleotides match TRBD2. This CDR3 spans 16 amino acids. Per germline, CDR1 MRHNA and CDR2 SNTAGT. The CDR3 DNA reads as TGTGCCAACAGTCCAAGCGGGGCTGGGGGCACAGATACGCAGTATTTT. Translating gives CANSPSGAGGTDTQYF.

Remarks on this clonotype: Given a much more abundant clone one base away, this may be a read error. V usage is TRBV7-9 and J usage is TRBJ2-7; 7 bases align to TRBD2. This CDR3 has 14 residues. Germline assignment: CDR1 SEHNR and CDR2 FQNEAQ (reference sequence). CDR3 DNA: TGTGCCATCAGCTTAGCGGGTGACACCTACGAGCAGTACTTC. It codes for CAISLAGDTYEQYF.

The chain employs TRBV4-2 and TRBJ2-7; 10 bases map to TRBD1. V was pared by 7 bases and J by 5 bases, with 11 bases of the junction left unmatched. This CDR3 is built from 15 residues. Germline V gene lookup returns CDR1 LGHNA and CDR2 YNFKEQ. CDR3 DNA: TGTGCCAGCAAGCAAGGTGGACAGGGGGGGAACGAGCAGTACTTC. This sequence encodes CASKQGGQGGNEQYF.

On this clonotype itself: This could be a read error, since a much larger clone is one nucleotide away. This chain uses TRBV29-1 with TRBJ2-7; the D gene could be TRBD1 or TRBD2 (5 bases each). The germline gives CDR1 SQVTM, CDR2 ANQGSEA. This CDR3 contains 13 residues. In DNA, the CDR3 is TGCAACGTTGGGGACGGAGCCTTCTACGAGCAGTACTTC. It is translated as CNVGDGAFYEQYF.

This clonotype was counted a few times. This chain links TRBV6-5 with TRBJ2-2; D is uncertain. This CDR3 has 12 residues. Trimming took 6 bases from V and 7 from J, leaving 9 bases between them. The germline gives CDR1 MNHEY, CDR2 SVGAGI. CDR3 sequence: CASRTMDGELFF. The CDR3 bases are TGTGCCAGCAGAACCATGGACGGGGAGCTGTTTTTT.

A remark on this clonotype: Given a much more abundant clone one base away, this may be a read error. The CDR3 does not end in the conserved phenylalanine or tryptophan, so this is likely a read error. The DNA for the CDR3 is TGCAGCGCGAGAAAGACTAATGAAAAACTGTTTCTT. Protein product: CSARKTNEKLFL. The chain employs TRBV29-1 and TRBJ1-4; D unclear. Germline CDR1 and CDR2: SQVTM and ANQGSEA. This CDR3 contains 12 residues. Trimming removed 7 bases from V and 2 bases from J, with 8 bases in between.

Comment on this clonotype: This clone may be a read error of a much larger clone one base away. A read error is likely, as this CDR3 ends without the conserved phenylalanine or tryptophan. The chain employs TRBV12-3 or TRBV12-4 and TRBJ2-3; D is undetermined. V was pared by 5 bases and J by 3 bases, with 3 bases between. This CDR3 is 11 amino acids long. The CDR3 protein is CASSRTDTQYL. The CDR3 bases are TGTGCCAGCAGTAGAACAGATACGCAGTATCTT.

Concerning this clonotype: Lacking the conserved final phenylalanine or tryptophan, this CDR3 likely reflects a read error. This rearrangement joins TRBV6-1 to TRBJ2-7, with a tentative D call TRBD1 (6 bases). Germline-derived CDR1 and CDR2 are MNHNS and SASEGT. V gave up 9 bases and J gave up 0 bases, with 15 bases separating them. CDR3 length: 14 amino acids. The DNA for the CDR3 is TGTGCCAGTATTTCTCAGGGGAGCTCCTACGAGCAGTACTCC. It encodes CASISQGSSYEQYS.

Comment on this clonotype: A junction boundary mismatches the germline segment, possibly from a read error. The chain combines TRBV12-3 or TRBV12-4 with TRBJ2-3; perhaps TRBD2 as D (6 bases). This CDR3 is 17 amino acids long. CDR3 sequence reads: CASSTSWGIAGTDTQYF. CDR3 DNA: TGCGCCAGCAGCACGTCCTGGGGCATTGCGGGGACAGATACGCAGTATTTT.

Worth noting for this clonotype: A much larger clone sits a single nucleotide away, making a read error possible. This chain connects TRBV6-5 to TRBJ1-1, with TRBD1 as a possible D gene (5 bases). The CDR3 totals 17 residues. From germline, CDR1 is MNHEY and CDR2 SVGAGI. CDR3 sequence (DNA): TGTGCCAACAGTTACTTTGCGAGGGCAGGGCGGAACACTGAAGCTTTCTTT. Its protein is CANSYFARAGRNTEAFF.

About this clonotype itself: A much bigger clone sits one base away, suggesting this may be a read error. V usage is TRBV4-1 and J usage is TRBJ2-7; D uncertain. With 1 base removed from V and 11 bases from J, the gap between germline ends came to 9 bases. The CDR3 is 11 amino acids. In germline, CDR1 is MGHRA, CDR2 YSYEKL. The CDR3 is CASSQGYPEYF. In DNA form, the CDR3 reads TGCGCCAGCAGCCAAGGGTACCCAGAGTACTTC.

In the case of this clonotype: Lacking the conserved final phenylalanine or tryptophan, this CDR3 likely reflects a read error. V is TRBV11-2 and J is TRBJ1-2; the D is unclear. From germline, CDR1 is SGHAT and CDR2 FQNNGV. The CDR3 is 13 amino acids. Trimming cost V 6 bases and J 6 bases, with 14 bases left between them. The CDR3, as DNA: TGTGCCAGCAGTCCAACACGGGGAGATGGCTACACCTCC. Translated, it gives CASSPTRGDGYTS.

Only one count was recorded for this clonotype. Given a much more abundant clone one base away, this may be a read error. The V call is TRBV12-3 or TRBV12-4, the J call TRBJ2-6; the D gene is possibly TRBD1 (6 bases). The CDR3 runs to 15 residues. In DNA, the CDR3 is TGTGTCAGCAGTCCCGACAGGTCCGGGGCCAACGTCCTGACTTTC. It specifies CVSSPDRSGANVLTF.

Turning to this clonotype: A much larger clone sits a single nucleotide away, making a read error possible. V and J are TRBV6-6 and TRBJ1-6; D not resolved. Per the germline V gene, CDR1 is MNHNY and CDR2 is SVGAGI (reference sequence). This CDR3 comprises 12 residues. The CDR3 coding sequence is TGTACCAGCAGTTCCCCTAATTCACCCCTCCACTTT. This gives the protein CTSSSPNSPLHF.

Note on this clonotype: A much larger clone sits a single nucleotide away, making a read error possible. The chain links TRBV20-1 to TRBJ2-2; the match to TRBD2 covers 10 bases. This CDR3 has 17 amino acids. V lost 0 bases to trimming and J lost 7 bases; unmatched junction nucleotides: 11. Germline lookup yields CDR1 DFQATT and CDR2 SNEGSKA (reference sequence). CDR3 bases: TGCAGTGCTAGAGATTCGGCTAGCGGGAGTCTGGGCGGGGAGCTGTTTTTT. It encodes CSARDSASGSLGGELFF.

The chain carries TRBV11-3 and TRBJ2-7, with D possibly TRBD2 on 6 matching bases. Trimming took off 3 bases at V and 8 bases at J, with 17 bases between the two ends. Germline assignment: CDR1 SGHNT and CDR2 YENEEA. The CDR3 loop spans 14 amino acids. The CDR3 loop reads CASSLSGREHKQYF. The CDR3 DNA sequence: TGTGCCAGCAGCTTGAGCGGGCGAGAGCACAAGCAGTACTTC.

This clonotype was counted a few times. This sequence may be a read error, since a much larger clone differs from it by one base. The CDR3 loop is CASSSGGEGEKLFF. In DNA form, the CDR3 reads TGTGCCAGCAGCTCAGGGGGAGAGGGTGAAAAACTGTTTTTT. The chain carries TRBV4-2 and TRBJ1-4; 7 nucleotides agree with TRBD1. Germline values: CDR1 LGHNA, CDR2 YNFKEQ. The CDR3 sequence is 14 residues long. The trim removed 5 bases at V and 7 bases at J, leaving 7 bases unmatched.

This clonotype was recorded only once. The chain joins TRBV20-1 to TRBJ2-3; 10 bases align to TRBD2. The ends lost 0 bases at V and 2 bases at J; junction bases unmatched: 8. Germline V lookup: CDR1 DFQATT, CDR2 SNEGSKA (reference sequence). This CDR3 is built from 17 residues. The CDR3 DNA is TGCAGTGCTAGAGATGGCGCTAGCGGGAGTATCACAGATACGCAGTATTTT. It encodes CSARDGASGSITDTQYF.

A remark on this clonotype: One end of the junction is discordant with germline, which a read error may explain. V is TRBV6-6 and J is TRBJ2-2; D is possibly TRBD2 (6 bases). Germline V gene data show CDR1 as MNHNY and CDR2 as SVGAGI (reference sequence). This CDR3 has 15 residues. In DNA form, the CDR3 reads TGTGCCAGCCTCGGGTCCAGCGGGTTAACCCGGGAGCTGTTCTTT. This encodes CASLGSSGLTRELFF.

The sample holds a few counts of this clonotype. CDR3 nucleotide sequence: TGTGCCACCAGTGATTTCCTCCAGGGTAGAGAGACCCAGTACTTC. Residues: CATSDFLQGRETQYF. This chain uses TRBV24-1 with TRBJ2-5, with D perhaps matching TRBD1 (5 bases). There are 15 residues in the CDR3. Trimming took off 1 base at V and 4 bases at J, with 12 bases between the two ends. The V gene's germline CDR1 is KGHDR and CDR2 SFDVKD.

Concerning this clonotype: This likely comes from a read error, as the CDR3 has no conserved phenylalanine or tryptophan at its end. The chain carries TRBV29-1 and TRBJ2-5, with unresolved D. Germline values: CDR1 SQVTM, CDR2 ANQGSEA. CDR3 length: 12 residues. V shed 4 bases and J shed 2 bases, with 8 bases lying between them. CDR3: CSVGWAQETQYL. CDR3 in DNA: TGCAGCGTTGGATGGGCGCAAGAGACCCAGTACTTA.